The 19 T cell receptor beta chains given below trace back to one sample, sequenced in a study of T cells after yellow fever vaccination. TCRdb called the 5' RACE reads again in MiXCR, with one record for every CDR3 protein. The profile shows under 150,000 distinct CDR3 sequences, more than 6% of them singletons. This specimen consisted of CD4+ T cells sorted from PBMCs, obtained 5 days after the yellow fever booster vaccination. The receptors here all came from a man aged 30 to 39 who received the YFV17D yellow fever vaccine.

In this sample, this clonotype turned up many times. V gene TRBV7-8 combines with J gene TRBJ2-1; 7 bases fit TRBD2. The CDR3 spans 15 residues. V was clipped by 2 bases and J by 5 bases; unmatched bases: 6. Germline-derived CDR1 and CDR2 are SGHVS and FQNEAQ. This CDR3 is CASSLRGGLNNEQFF. In DNA form, the CDR3 reads TGTGCCAGCAGCTTAAGGGGAGGGCTGAACAATGAGCAGTTCTTC. The full variable domain, its missing parts supplied by reference TRBV7-8 and TRBJ2-1, is GAGVSQSPRYKVAKRGQDVALRCDPISGHVSLFWYQQALGQGPEFLTYFQNEAQLDKSGLPSDRFFAERPEGSVSTLKIQRTQQEDSAVYLCASSLRGGLNNEQFFGPGTRLTVL.

This clonotype was seen ten or more times. The chain has TRBV7-6 and TRBJ2-2; 12 nucleotides align to TRBD2. The V segment lost 4 bases and the J segment 4 bases; nucleotides outside the gene matches: 13. Germline CDR1 reads SGHVS; CDR2 reads FNYEAQ. The CDR3 covers 19 residues. CDR3 sequence: CASSSALLTSGRGTGELFF. The CDR3 bases are TGTGCCAGCAGCTCAGCCCTCCTGACTAGCGGGAGAGGCACCGGGGAGCTGTTTTTT.

The table lists this clonotype with many counts. The chain recombines TRBV29-1 with TRBJ2-7; tentatively, D is TRBD2 (6 bases). The CDR3 runs 12 residues. Looked up from germline, CDR1 is SQVTM and CDR2 is ANQGSEA. Trimming took 2 bases from V and 4 from J, leaving 9 bases between them. Written as DNA, the CDR3 is TGCAGCGTTGAATCGGGGAGGTACGAGCAGTACTTC. Its translation is CSVESGRYEQYF.

This clonotype was seen many times. The chain carries TRBV20-1 and TRBJ2-7; tentative D call: TRBD2 (5 bases). CDR1 is DFQATT and CDR2 is SNEGSKA in the germline V gene (reference sequence). The CDR3 covers 11 residues. Trimming took 3 bases from V and 4 from J, leaving 7 bases between them. The CDR3 reads CSARRAYEQYF. The DNA for the CDR3 is TGCAGTGCTAGGCGGGCATACGAGCAGTACTTC.

In regard to this clonotype: Being one base from a much bigger clone, this may be a read error. The V gene is TRBV19, the J gene TRBJ2-4; D ambiguous. The CDR3 loop spans 15 amino acids. Germline lookup yields CDR1 LNHDA and CDR2 SQIVND (reference sequence). The germline V and J ends were trimmed by 4 bases and 3 bases, with 13 bases remaining between them. In nucleotides, the CDR3 is TGTGCCAGTAGTACCCCGGCATCAGGCAAAAACATTCAGTACTTC. Translating it yields CASSTPASGKNIQYF.

Ten or more counts support this clonotype. V usage is TRBV14 and J usage is TRBJ1-2; no reliable D call. The CDR3 consists of 14 residues. Per the germline V gene, CDR1 is SGHDN and CDR2 is FVKESK. Trimming removed 0 bases from V and 4 bases from J, with 9 bases in between. In nucleotides, the CDR3 is TGTGCCAGCAGCCAAGACCCGGCACCCTATGGCTACACCTTC. It codes for CASSQDPAPYGYTF. Filled out from reference TRBV14 and TRBJ1-2, the complete variable domain reads EAGVTQFPSHSVIEKGQTVTLRCDPISGHDNLYWYRRVMGKEIKFLLHFVKESKQDESGMPNNRFLAERTGGTYSTLKVQPAELEDSGVYFCASSQDPAPYGYTFGSGTRLTVV.

This clonotype was picked up a small number of times. The chain links TRBV4-2 to TRBJ2-5, with D maybe TRBD2 (5 bases). Germline loops: CDR1 LGHNA, CDR2 YNFKEQ. The V and J ends lost 3 bases and 3 bases respectively, with 14 bases between them. The CDR3 is 15 residues long. The CDR3 region is CASSQGSQTEETQYF. CDR3 nucleotide sequence: TGTGCCAGCAGCCAGGGGAGCCAGACGGAAGAGACCCAGTACTTC.

This clonotype was recorded many times. This sequence joins TRBV5-1 and TRBJ1-3; 9 nucleotides align to TRBD1. The length of the CDR3 is 14 residues. Per the germline V gene, CDR1 is SGHRS and CDR2 is YFSETQ. Germline trimming cut 0 bases from V and 7 bases from J; bases unmatched to any gene: 2. CDR3 loop: CASSLEDRGNTIYF. DNA for the CDR3: TGCGCCAGCAGCTTGGAAGACAGGGGGAACACCATATATTTT.

This clonotype was counted at least ten times. At one boundary the junction diverges from the germline segment, which might be a read error. The chain recombines TRBV4-2 with TRBJ2-3; D is unclear. Germline CDR1 LGHNA, CDR2 YNFKEQ. The CDR3 extends over 13 amino acids. The CDR3 spells CASSQGLGTNGDF. Written as DNA, the CDR3 is TGTGCCAGCAGCCAAGGCCTAGGTACAAATGGCGATTTT.

In this sample, this clonotype turned up many times. This chain uses TRBV12-3 or TRBV12-4 with TRBJ2-6; possible D gene TRBD1, 6 bases. This CDR3 region has 15 residues. V gave up 7 bases and J gave up 4 bases, with 14 bases separating them. CDR3 residues: CASTGGSSGANVLTF. In DNA form, the CDR3 reads TGTGCCAGCACTGGGGGCTCTTCCGGGGCCAACGTCCTGACTTTC.

This clonotype appeared a few times. This chain joins TRBV15 and TRBJ2-7, with D possibly TRBD1 on 5 matching bases. Per germline, CDR1 LNHNV and CDR2 YYDKDF (reference sequence). This CDR3 has 13 amino acids. V gave up 0 bases and J gave up 4 bases, with 7 bases separating them. This CDR3 reads CATSRDRQYEQYF. The CDR3 nucleotides read TGTGCCACCAGCAGAGATCGACAGTACGAGCAGTACTTC.

This clonotype was recorded many times. This sequence joins TRBV2 and TRBJ1-1, with 7 bases identical to TRBD1. The CDR3 extends over 13 amino acids. Germline V gene data show CDR1 as SNHLY and CDR2 as FYNNEI. The junction had 6 bases not matched to a gene; V was cut back by 11 bases and J by 0 bases. The CDR3 DNA is TGTGCCTACCCAGGGGGAATGAACACTGAAGCTTTCTTT. It encodes CAYPGGMNTEAFF.

This clonotype occurred many times. The chain couples TRBV12-3 or TRBV12-4 to TRBJ2-7, with 10 bases matching TRBD2. V lost 6 bases, J lost 1 base, and 0 bases stayed unmatched. The CDR3 contains 13 residues. The CDR3 DNA is TGTGCCAGCAGAGCGGGAGGGTCCTACGAGCAGTACTTC. Translating gives CASRAGGSYEQYF.

This clonotype was picked up many times. The chain employs TRBV20-1 and TRBJ2-3, with D unclear. Germline V gives CDR1 DFQATT, CDR2 SNEGSKA (reference sequence). V shed 3 bases and J shed 0 bases, with 10 bases lying between them. The CDR3 is 14 residues long. Here the CDR3 reads CSASGQASTDTQYF. The CDR3 DNA follows: TGCAGTGCTAGTGGGCAAGCTAGCACAGATACGCAGTATTTT.

This clonotype was seen ten or more times. The V call is TRBV5-1, the J call TRBJ1-2; unclear D gene. The CDR3 runs to 12 residues. Trimming pared 1 base from V and 8 bases from J, leaving 9 bases between. In germline, CDR1 is SGHRS, CDR2 YFSETQ. This chain's CDR3 is CASSLTSDGYTF. CDR3 sequence (DNA): TGCGCCAGCAGCTTGACCAGTGACGGCTACACCTTC.

V usage is TRBV20-1 and J usage is TRBJ2-1; TRBD1 agrees at 9 bases. This CDR3 region has 18 residues. The germline V gene encodes CDR1 DFQATT and CDR2 SNEGSKA (reference sequence). Trimming took 0 bases from V and 5 from J; bases not matched to a gene: 14. DNA for the CDR3: TGCAGTGCTAGAGACGCTCTCTTACAGGGGGCGCGTAACAATGAGCAGTTCTTC. Protein product: CSARDALLQGARNNEQFF.

This clonotype was seen more than once but under ten times. The chain carries TRBV5-4 and TRBJ2-3; 8 nucleotides match TRBD1. The CDR3 runs 16 residues. V gave up 4 bases and J gave up 8 bases; unmatched junction bases: 15. CDR1 and CDR2 from the germline V gene are SGHNT and YYREEE (reference sequence). The CDR3 loop is CASSPSPGSTGGTQYF. The CDR3 DNA is TGTGCCAGCAGCCCATCCCCTGGATCTACAGGGGGTACGCAGTATTTT.

Ten or more counts support this clonotype. V is TRBV28 and J is TRBJ2-1; TRBD2 might be the D (6 bases). The CDR3 is 14 residues long. Deletions cut 7 bases from V and 4 bases from J, with 14 bases between. From germline, CDR1 is MDHEN and CDR2 SYDVKM. The CDR3 protein is CASMISGAYNEQFF. The CDR3 bases are TGTGCCAGCATGATTAGCGGAGCTTACAATGAGCAGTTCTTC.

The chain is built from TRBV5-4 and TRBJ2-7, with 10 bases that match TRBD2. There are 17 residues in the CDR3. The germline gives CDR1 SGHNT, CDR2 YYREEE (reference sequence). The V segment lost 4 bases and the J segment 1 base; nucleotides outside the gene matches: 11. The CDR3 spells CASSPPPSGSSSYEQYF. The CDR3 bases are TGTGCCAGCAGCCCCCCGCCTAGCGGGAGCAGTTCCTACGAGCAGTACTTC.